The clone carrying this TCR beta chain was seen at least ten times. The junction had 11 bases not matched to a gene; V was cut back by 6 bases and J by 5 bases. Germline V gene data show CDR1 as MNHNY and CDR2 as SVGAGI (reference sequence). The CDR3 is 16 residues long. This record comes from a study of human T cells and chemical hapten exposure. Time point indicated: patch test 3, about 24 weeks after DPC sensitization. The treatment: therapeutic diphenylcyclopropenone sensitization with weekly scalp DPC. TCRdb reprocessed the RACE reads with MiXCR, giving one entry per CDR3 protein. The table records roughly 64,000 distinct CDR3 sequences, roughly 9.6% of them present only once.

The V and J genes are TRBV6-6 and TRBJ1-1; 11 positions agree with TRBD1. This clonotype was obtained from a young woman with alopecia areata. Some clones in this sample may be carry-over from other donors' samples. The sequencing here drew on whole blood, taken in connection with sensitization to the hapten diphenylcyclopropenone (DPC). CDR3 loop: CASSRGQGAIGTEAFF. CDR3 sequence (DNA): TGTGCCAGCAGCCGAGGACAGGGGGCAATAGGGACTGAAGCTTTCTTT.